The 4 T cell receptor beta chains listed next were all sequenced from one sample in a study of T cells after yellow fever vaccination. Via MiXCR, TCRdb re-called the 5' RACE reads, giving one row per CDR3 protein. The sample shows about 63,000 distinct CDR3 sequences, roughly 7.3% of them seen only once. The sequencing here drew on CD8+ T cells sorted from PBMCs, taken 15 days after the yellow fever booster vaccination. The source is a young man who received the YFV17D yellow fever vaccine.

This clonotype was counted ten times or more. The CDR3 bases are TGTGCCAGCAGCTTAGATAAGGACAGGGGGCTCTACGAGCAGTACTTC. Protein product: CASSLDKDRGLYEQYF. V usage is TRBV11-2 and J usage is TRBJ2-7; TRBD1 matches at 11 bases. In germline, CDR1 is SGHAT, CDR2 FQNNGV. The V segment lost 0 bases and the J segment 3 bases; nucleotides outside the gene matches: 4. The CDR3 runs to 16 residues.

Ten or more counts support this clonotype. The chain employs TRBV12-3 or TRBV12-4 and TRBJ2-3; perhaps D is TRBD1 or TRBD2 (5 bases each). Trimming removed 5 bases at V and 3 bases at J, with 12 bases between. The CDR3 totals 14 residues. CDR3 in amino acids: CASSPLGGTDTQYF. The CDR3 nucleotides read TGTGCCAGCAGTCCACTTGGGGGAACAGATACGCAGTATTTT.

This clonotype was seen many times. This chain uses TRBV5-1 with TRBJ2-3; TRBD1 matches at 7 bases. CDR3 size: 14 residues. V trimming: 0 bases; J trimming: 8 bases; junction bases outside the gene matches: 6. CDR1 is SGHRS and CDR2 is YFSETQ in the germline V gene. The CDR3 coding sequence is TGCGCCAGCAGCTTGGGACAGGGAACCGGTACGCAGTATTTT. This codes for CASSLGQGTGTQYF.

This clonotype was found many times. This chain links TRBV7-8 with TRBJ2-3; D unresolved. Per germline, CDR1 SGHVS and CDR2 FQNEAQ. The germline V and J ends were trimmed by 1 base and 0 bases, with 8 bases remaining between them. The CDR3 is 15 amino acids. CDR3 residues: CASSLVETSTDTQYF. DNA of the CDR3: TGTGCCAGCAGCTTAGTTGAAACTAGCACAGATACGCAGTATTTT.